The 5 T cell receptor beta chains below come from one sample, sequenced in a study of T cell therapy after organ transplantation (dated by TCRdb to the late 2010s). Receptors were amplified or captured by the immunoSEQ multiplex PCR assay. The table was pulled from immuneACCESS by TCRdb, which kept in-frame rearrangements only. Such tables lose some clones; where checked, under half of the loss comes from unresolved V genes, and the rest has no known cause. The sample includes 4,800 or so clones, with around 62% observed a single time. Together, the top ten hold roughly 35% of the sample. These TCRs' antigens remain unknown. The time point label corresponds to: 4-8 weeks after completion of therapy. Sequences were derived from CD8+ T cells from blood, sampled after autologous CMV-specific T cell therapy. These receptors were obtained from a human patient who had received a solid organ transplant and had CMV disease. Because of the transplant, the T cells may be the graft donor's rather than the patient's own.

The V call is TRBV6-5, the J call TRBJ1-1; D is ambiguous. V was trimmed by 0 bases and J by 2 bases, leaving 10 bases between them. The CDR3 consists of 15 residues. CDR1 and CDR2 from the germline V gene are MNHEY and SVGAGI. CDR3 residues: CASSYSEIPNTEAFF. In DNA, the CDR3 is TGTGCCAGCAGTTACTCCGAGATCCCCAACACTGAAGCTTTCTTT.

In this sample, this clone turned up a few times. The chain links TRBV27 to TRBJ2-7; 10 nucleotides agree with TRBD1. V trimming: 6 bases; J trimming: 5 bases; junction bases outside the gene matches: 10. This CDR3 contains 15 residues. Germline lookup yields CDR1 MNHEY and CDR2 SMNVEV (reference sequence). The CDR3 DNA reads TGTGCCAGCAGGGCTTCCGGGACAGGGGTCCACGAGCAGTACTTC. This gives the protein CASRASGTGVHEQYF.

The V call is TRBV11-1, the J call TRBJ2-1; D not resolved. Trimming pared 5 bases from V and 5 bases from J, leaving 10 bases between. The length of the CDR3 is 13 residues. Germline CDR1 reads SGHAT; CDR2 reads FQDESV (reference sequence). CDR3 DNA sequence: TGTGCCAGCAGCAACGGTCCGAACAATGAGCAGTTCTTC. Residues: CASSNGPNNEQFF.

Only a few counts were recorded for this clone. The chain joins TRBV11-1 to TRBJ1-1, with D possibly being TRBD1 (5 bases). This CDR3 region has 17 residues. Trimming removed 5 bases from V and 5 bases from J, with 24 bases in between. CDR1 SGHAT and CDR2 FQDESV come from the germline V gene (reference sequence). CDR3 protein: CASSNHDLRGLGTEAFF. CDR3 in DNA: TGTGCCAGCAGCAATCACGATTTACGGGGCCTGGGGACTGAAGCTTTCTTT.

By its share, this clone is medium-sized. The chain links TRBV4-3 to TRBJ2-6; D is undetermined. Trimming stripped 0 bases from V and 2 bases from J, with 8 bases between. Germline lookup yields CDR1 LGHNA and CDR2 YSLEER. The CDR3 spans 16 residues. Written as DNA, the CDR3 is TGCGCCAGCAGCCAAGATCTTGGTACTGGGGCCAACGTCCTGACTTTC. Translation: CASSQDLGTGANVLTF.